The rows below give T cell receptor beta chains drawn from one sample of a study of shared clonotypes between healthy human individuals. Produced via immunoSEQ multiplex PCR; TCRdb's table is partial and in-frame only. The table lists a few million clones, more than 85% of them singletons. Sequenced input: naive CD4+ T cells from PBMCs. The receptor set was obtained from a man between 18 and 29 years old in good health. Some clones in this sample may be carry-over from other donors' samples. CDR3s leave out the opening cysteine and the closing phenylalanine or tryptophan.

J gene: TRBJ1-1; V gene: TRBV30; CDR3 protein: AWRQGVGTEAF
J gene: TRBJ2-5; V gene: TRBV27; CDR3 protein: ASSGLTSGYETQY
J gene: TRBJ2-5; V gene: TRBV27; CDR3 protein: ASGTPQETQY
J gene: TRBJ2-1; V gene: TRBV7-3; CDR3 protein: ASSSPGQGINEQF
J gene: TRBJ1-5; V gene: TRBV30; CDR3 protein: AWTLGTDQPQH
J gene: TRBJ2-3; V gene: TRBV2; CDR3 protein: ATSATGLSTDTQY
J gene: TRBJ2-5; V gene: TRBV28; CDR3 protein: ASSSLPGQGSGETQY
J gene: TRBJ2-7; V gene: TRBV19; CDR3 protein: ASSMQQGPWEQY
J gene: TRBJ2-1; V gene: TRBV6-4; CDR3 protein: ASSDSNVASARNEQF
J gene: TRBJ1-5; V gene: TRBV19; CDR3 protein: ASSIVGGNQPQH
J gene: TRBJ1-5; V gene: TRBV28; CDR3 protein: ASSFNYAGDGYQPQH
J gene: TRBJ1-2; V gene: TRBV4-2; CDR3 protein: ASSQDMETHYGYT
J gene: TRBJ1-1; V gene: TRBV10-3; CDR3 protein: AISESVWTEAF
J gene: TRBJ2-1; V gene: TRBV27; CDR3 protein: ASSLQGAPYNEQF
J gene: TRBJ2-7; V gene: TRBV7-3; CDR3 protein: ASSLNVGVSYEQY
J gene: TRBJ1-4; V gene: TRBV28; CDR3 protein: ASSFRFSGQAFEKLF
J gene: TRBJ2-3; V gene: TRBV7-3; CDR3 protein: ASSSQRASDTQY
J gene: TRBJ2-3; V gene: TRBV9; CDR3 protein: ASREGPTDTQY
J gene: TRBJ1-5; V gene: TRBV29-1; CDR3 protein: SVGGGRGQPQH
J gene: TRBJ2-7; V gene: TRBV11-2; CDR3 protein: ASSTTFGPYEQY
J gene: TRBJ1-2; V gene: TRBV11-2; CDR3 protein: ASSFATEGYGYT
J gene: TRBJ2-5; V gene: TRBV9; CDR3 protein: ASSVGDRRLETQY
J gene: TRBJ2-1; V gene: TRBV6-1; CDR3 protein: ASGRLAGLYNEQF
J gene: TRBJ2-3; V gene: TRBV12-5; CDR3 protein: ASGLGFARTDTQY
J gene: TRBJ2-2; V gene: TRBV5-1; CDR3 protein: ASSAGTGAGELF
J gene: TRBJ2-1; V gene: TRBV19; CDR3 protein: ASSPPGRAYNEQF
J gene: TRBJ2-6; V gene: TRBV9; CDR3 protein: ASSAISSGANVLT
J gene: TRBJ2-7; V gene: TRBV9; CDR3 protein: ASSVDPQGEQY
J gene: TRBJ1-4; V gene: TRBV30; CDR3 protein: AWRAGGSNEKLF
J gene: TRBJ2-7; V gene: TRBV2; CDR3 protein: ASRGQGSSGLYEQY
J gene: TRBJ1-3; V gene: TRBV6-1; CDR3 protein: ASSLTGSGNTIY
J gene: TRBJ2-2; V gene: TRBV5-1; CDR3 protein: ASSLEGTGFSGELF
J gene: -; V gene: TRBV28; CDR3 protein: ASGPDRASYEQY
J gene: TRBJ1-5; V gene: TRBV4-1; CDR3 protein: ASSQDWYQPQH
J gene: TRBJ2-1; V gene: TRBV28; CDR3 protein: ASGHPSGYPLLGNEQF
J gene: TRBJ2-7; V gene: TRBV7-2; CDR3 protein: ASSPSGLAGVEQY
J gene: TRBJ2-3; V gene: TRBV10-3; CDR3 protein: AISVAGGDTQY
J gene: TRBJ2-7; V gene: TRBV7-6; CDR3 protein: ASSLGPSANSYEQY
J gene: TRBJ2-1; V gene: TRBV5-1; CDR3 protein: ASSGGTVTYNEQF
J gene: TRBJ2-1; V gene: TRBV5-1; CDR3 protein: ASSLPSGSMNEQF
J gene: TRBJ2-3; V gene: TRBV18; CDR3 protein: ASSPLGTSGSTDTQY